The T cell receptor (beta chain) under discussion was sequenced for a study of blood T cell repertoires in COVID-19. Some clones are missing from TCRdb's copy, which holds only in-frame ones; the method was immunoSEQ multiplex PCR. Here the sample spans about 180,000 clones, roughly 83% being singletons. The ends were cut back, 3 bases at V and 9 bases at J, with 9 bases in the middle. Germline V gene lookup returns CDR1 MDHEN and CDR2 SYDVKM. This CDR3 contains 12 residues. The source is a woman younger than 45 who had recovered from COVID-19. V and J are TRBV28 and TRBJ2-1; perhaps TRBD2 as D (5 bases). Material for sequencing was PBMCs or T cells enriched from blood (not recorded which). CDR3 amino acids: CASSLGASEQFF. The CDR3 DNA reads TGTGCCAGCAGTTTGGGAGCTTCTGAGCAGTTCTTC. The variable domain in full, completed from reference TRBV28 and TRBJ2-1, reads DVKVTQSSRYLVKRTGEKVFLECVQDMDHENMFWYRQDPGLGLRLIYFSYDVKMKEKGDIPEGYSVSREKKERFSLILESASTNQTSMYLCASSLGASEQFFGPGTRLTVL.